A few counts support the clone carrying this T cell receptor beta chain. Both 60 Vbeta primers and 13 Jbeta primers went into the PCR. The data were produced by immunoSEQ multiplex PCR, yet TCRdb's version contains in-frame clones alone and is incomplete. The sample gives some 200,000 clones, approximately 88% of which show up once; around 2.8% is in the top ten. These data are taken from a study of cytomegalovirus exposure and HLA in healthy donors. The CDR3 has 15 residues. Trimming removed 0 bases from V and 0 bases from J, with 9 bases in between. From germline, CDR1 is SGHNT and CDR2 YYREEE (reference sequence).

What was sequenced was PBMCs. The sequence derives from a woman aged 45-60 years in good health and CMV-seropositive. The chain uses TRBV5-4 and TRBJ1-2; D not resolved. CDR3 residues: CASSLAGFPNYGYTF. The DNA for the CDR3 is TGTGCCAGCAGCTTGGCGGGATTCCCTAACTATGGCTACACCTTC.